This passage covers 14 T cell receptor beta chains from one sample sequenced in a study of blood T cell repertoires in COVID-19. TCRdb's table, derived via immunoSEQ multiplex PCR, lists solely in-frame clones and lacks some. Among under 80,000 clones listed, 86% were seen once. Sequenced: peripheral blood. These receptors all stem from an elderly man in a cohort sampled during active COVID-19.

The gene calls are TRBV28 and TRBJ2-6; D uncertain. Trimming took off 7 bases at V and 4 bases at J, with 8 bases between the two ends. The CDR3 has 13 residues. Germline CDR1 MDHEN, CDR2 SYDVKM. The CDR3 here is CASIGSGANVLTF. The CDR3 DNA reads TGTGCCAGCATCGGTTCAGGGGCCAACGTCCTGACTTTC.

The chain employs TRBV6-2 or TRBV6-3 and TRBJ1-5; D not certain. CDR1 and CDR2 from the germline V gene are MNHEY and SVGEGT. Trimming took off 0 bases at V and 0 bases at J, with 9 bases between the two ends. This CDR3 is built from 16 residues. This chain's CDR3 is CASSYSRLYSNQPQHF. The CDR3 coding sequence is TGTGCCAGCAGTTACTCACGGTTATATAGCAATCAGCCCCAGCATTTT.

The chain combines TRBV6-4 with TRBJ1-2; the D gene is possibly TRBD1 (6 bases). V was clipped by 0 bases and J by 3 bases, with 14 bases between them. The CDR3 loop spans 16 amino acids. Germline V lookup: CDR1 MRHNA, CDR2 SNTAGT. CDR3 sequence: CASSDSGESGDYGYTF. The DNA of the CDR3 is TGTGCCAGCAGTGACTCCGGGGAATCAGGGGACTATGGCTACACCTTC.

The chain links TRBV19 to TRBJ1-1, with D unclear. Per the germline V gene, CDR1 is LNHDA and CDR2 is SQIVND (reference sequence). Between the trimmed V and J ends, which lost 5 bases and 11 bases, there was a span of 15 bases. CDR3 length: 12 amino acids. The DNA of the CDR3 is TGTGCCAGTAGTCTCCCCGGGATTCAGGCTTTCTTT. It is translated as CASSLPGIQAFF.

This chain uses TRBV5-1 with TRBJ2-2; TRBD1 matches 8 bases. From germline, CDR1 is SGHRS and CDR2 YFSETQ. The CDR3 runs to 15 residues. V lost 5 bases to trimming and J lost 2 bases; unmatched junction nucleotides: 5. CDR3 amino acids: CASRGQGRNTGELFF. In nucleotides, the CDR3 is TGCGCCAGCAGAGGACAGGGACGTAACACCGGGGAGCTGTTTTTT.

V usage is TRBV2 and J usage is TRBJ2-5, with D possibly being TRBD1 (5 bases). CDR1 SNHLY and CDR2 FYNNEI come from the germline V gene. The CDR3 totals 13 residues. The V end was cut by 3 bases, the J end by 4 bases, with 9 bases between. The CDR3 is CASSDYGAETQYF. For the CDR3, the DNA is TGTGCCAGCAGTGATTATGGGGCAGAGACCCAGTACTTC.

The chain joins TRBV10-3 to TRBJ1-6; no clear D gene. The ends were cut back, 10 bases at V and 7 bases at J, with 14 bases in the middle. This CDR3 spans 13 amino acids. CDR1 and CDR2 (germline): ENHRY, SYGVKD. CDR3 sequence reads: CATGIGENSPLHF. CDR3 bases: TGTGCCACGGGTATCGGAGAAAATTCACCCCTCCACTTT.

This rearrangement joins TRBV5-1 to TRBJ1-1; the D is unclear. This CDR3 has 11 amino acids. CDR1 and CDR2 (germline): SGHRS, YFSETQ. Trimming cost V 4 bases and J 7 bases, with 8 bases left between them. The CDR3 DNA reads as TGCGCCAGCAGCACCGGAGTTGAAGCTTTCTTT. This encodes CASSTGVEAFF.

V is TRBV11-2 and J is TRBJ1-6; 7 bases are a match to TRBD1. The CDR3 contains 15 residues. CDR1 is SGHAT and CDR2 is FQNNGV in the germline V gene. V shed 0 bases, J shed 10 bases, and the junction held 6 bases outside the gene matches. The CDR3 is CASSLEGQIGSPLHF. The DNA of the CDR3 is TGTGCCAGCAGCTTAGAGGGACAGATAGGGTCACCCCTCCACTTT.

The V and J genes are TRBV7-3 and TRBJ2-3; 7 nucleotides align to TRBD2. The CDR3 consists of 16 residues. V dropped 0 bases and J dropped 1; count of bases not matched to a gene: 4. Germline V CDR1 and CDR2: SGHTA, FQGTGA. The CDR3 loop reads CASSLTFAGGTDTQYF. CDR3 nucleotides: TGTGCCAGCAGCTTAACGTTTGCGGGGGGCACAGATACGCAGTATTTT.

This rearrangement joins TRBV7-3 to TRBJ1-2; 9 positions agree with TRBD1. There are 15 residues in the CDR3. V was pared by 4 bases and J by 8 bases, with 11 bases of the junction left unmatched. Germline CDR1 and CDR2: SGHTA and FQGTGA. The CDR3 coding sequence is TGTGCCAGCAGCTCCCCAGGGACAGGGTTTGAAGGCTACACCTTC. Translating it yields CASSSPGTGFEGYTF.

CDR3 protein: CASSFTGTETQYF. DNA for the CDR3: TGTGCCAGCAGCTTTACAGGGACGGAGACCCAGTACTTC. The V and J genes are TRBV5-8 and TRBJ2-5, with D maybe TRBD1 (6 bases). V was cut by 2 bases and J by 5 bases, with 10 bases left in between. The CDR3 is 13 residues long. Germline V lookup: CDR1 SGHTS, CDR2 YDEGEE.

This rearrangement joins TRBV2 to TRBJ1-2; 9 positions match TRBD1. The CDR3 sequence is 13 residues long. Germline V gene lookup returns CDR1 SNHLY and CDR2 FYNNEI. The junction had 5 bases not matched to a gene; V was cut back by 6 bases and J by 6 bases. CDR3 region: CASSRDRVNGYTF. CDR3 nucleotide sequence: TGTGCCAGCAGCCGGGACAGGGTGAATGGCTACACCTTC. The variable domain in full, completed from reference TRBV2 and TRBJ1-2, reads EPEVTQTPSHQVTQMGQEVILRCVPISNHLYFYWYRQILGQKVEFLVSFYNNEISEKSEIFDDQFSVERPDGSNFTLKIRSTKLEDSAMYFCASSRDRVNGYTFGSGTRLTVV.

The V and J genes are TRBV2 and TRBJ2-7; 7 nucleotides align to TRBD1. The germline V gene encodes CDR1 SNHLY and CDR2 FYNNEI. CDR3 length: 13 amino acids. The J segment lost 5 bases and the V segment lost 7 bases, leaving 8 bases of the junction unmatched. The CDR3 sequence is CASKNRGSNEQYV. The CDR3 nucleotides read TGTGCCAGCAAGAACAGGGGAAGTAACGAGCAGTACGTC.